This record looks at one T cell receptor (beta chain) sequence and its context. Its antigen remains unknown. These data belong to a study of cytomegalovirus exposure and HLA in healthy donors. General observations from the study: Subsequent analysis found a tendency for first-cohort TCR clusters to co-occur within the 100 to 150 validation repertoires.

The germline CDR1 and CDR2 sequences are SQVTM and ANQGSEA. V was trimmed by 7 bases and J by 1 base, leaving 10 bases between them. The CDR3 contains 12 residues. Here immunoSEQ multiplex PCR was the method, and the copy in TCRdb shows in-frame clones only, minus some. The table has roughly 300,000 clones, about nine tenths seen once. The V gene is TRBV29-1, the J gene TRBJ2-5, with D possibly matching TRBD1 (6 bases). This clonotype was obtained from a woman between 18 and 29 years old in good health and CMV-seronegative. Sequencing was performed on PBMCs. Here the CDR3 DNA reads TGCAGCGGGGGGCCTTCCCAAGAGACCCAGTACTTC. Encoded protein: CSGGPSQETQYF.